The 22 T cell receptor beta chains listed next were all sequenced from one sample in a study of response to subunit inactivated influenza vaccine. MiXCR was run by TCRdb on the RT-PCR reads, yielding one entry per CDR3 protein. The sample includes 300,000 to 350,000 distinct CDR3 sequences, 20% to 25% of them seen just once. The specimen comprised PBMCs from blood, sampled about 20 months after vaccination. Source of these receptors: a man aged 45 to 70 who received an inactivated influenza vaccine.

The J gene is TRBJ1-2, the V gene TRBV6-2 or TRBV6-3; 7 nucleotides agree with TRBD1. The CDR3 length is 17 residues. Germline V CDR1 and CDR2: MNHEY, SVGEGT. The trim removed 7 bases at V and 4 bases at J, leaving 18 bases unmatched. The DNA of the CDR3 is TGTGCCAGCAACACTTATGGACCGGGACAGAGCTTCTATGGCTACACCTTC. Translated: CASNTYGPGQSFYGYTF.

V and J are TRBV20-1 and TRBJ2-3, with 10 bases identical to TRBD2. This CDR3 comprises 15 residues. Per the germline V gene, CDR1 is DFQATT and CDR2 is SNEGSKA (reference sequence). Trimming took 3 bases from V and 4 from J; bases not matched to a gene: 7. The CDR3 bases are TGCAGTGCTAGTCGGACTAGCGGTTTGGCAGATACGCAGTATTTT. This codes for CSASRTSGLADTQYF.

J is TRBJ2-5 and V is TRBV5-5; the D gene is possibly TRBD2 (6 bases). Trimming left V 1 base short and J 5 bases short, with 12 bases between. This CDR3 region has 14 residues. Looked up from germline, CDR1 is SGHKS and CDR2 is YYEKEE (reference sequence). The CDR3 sequence is CASSLITSWETQYF. For the CDR3, the DNA is TGTGCCAGCAGCTTGATAACTAGCTGGGAGACCCAGTACTTC.

This clonotype was recorded a few times. The V call is TRBV6-5, the J call TRBJ1-2; D remains unclear. The CDR3 totals 15 residues. CDR1 MNHEY and CDR2 SVGAGI come from the germline V gene. Trimming shortened V by 3 bases and J by 7 bases, and 18 bases separated the two germline ends. The CDR3 DNA sequence: TGTGCCAGCAGTTATCGGTTGGGCATCCCTCCTGGCTACACCTTC. Amino acid sequence: CASSYRLGIPPGYTF.

This clonotype has only a few counts. The chain carries TRBV25-1 and TRBJ2-5; D is perhaps TRBD2 (5 bases). The germline V gene encodes CDR1 MGHDK and CDR2 SYGVNS. The germline V and J ends were trimmed by 2 bases and 3 bases, with 10 bases remaining between them. The CDR3 length is 14 residues. DNA of the CDR3: TGTGCCAGCAGTGAAGTCGGGGAAAAAGAGACCCAGTACTTC. Translated: CASSEVGEKETQYF.

The genes are TRBV6-2 or TRBV6-3 and TRBJ1-2; D unresolved. V lost 0 bases, J lost 5 bases, and 13 bases lay in between. Germline V gene lookup returns CDR1 MNHEY and CDR2 SVGEGT. This CDR3 region has 15 residues. CDR3 residues: CASSYSPRFGYGYTF. The CDR3 coding sequence is TGTGCCAGCAGTTACTCGCCCAGGTTTGGGTATGGCTACACCTTC.

V and J are TRBV6-5 and TRBJ2-7, with 7 bases lining up with TRBD2. V trimming: 2 bases; J trimming: 2 bases; junction bases outside the gene matches: 6. From germline, CDR1 is MNHEY and CDR2 SVGAGI. The CDR3 length is 15 residues. The CDR3 spells CASSYLGGRPYEQYF. The CDR3 DNA reads as TGTGCCAGCAGTTACCTGGGGGGGAGACCCTACGAGCAGTACTTC.

This chain links TRBV6-1 with TRBJ1-6; tentative D call: TRBD1 (5 bases). The CDR3 is made up of 13 amino acids. Per germline, CDR1 MNHNS and CDR2 SASEGT. Trimming took off 3 bases at V and 10 bases at J, with 10 bases between the two ends. For the CDR3, the DNA is TGTGCCAGCAGTGACAGGGAGAGCTCACCCCTCCACTTT. Translated, it gives CASSDRESSPLHF.

The chain is built from TRBV2 and TRBJ1-2; the D gene is possibly TRBD1 (5 bases). Germline V gene sequence: CDR1 SNHLY, CDR2 FYNNEI. The CDR3 has 14 amino acids. V lost 7 bases and J 4 bases, leaving 16 bases between the germline ends. This CDR3 reads CASKPAGRGYGYTF. CDR3 DNA: TGTGCCAGCAAGCCGGCAGGGCGCGGCTATGGCTACACCTTC.

The DNA of the CDR3 is TGTGCCAGCAGCTTAGCGACAGGTTCTGAAGCTTTCTTT. Translating gives CASSLATGSEAFF. The J gene is TRBJ1-1, the V gene TRBV7-6; a possible D gene is TRBD1 (6 bases). V shed 0 bases and J shed 6 bases, with 8 bases lying between them. The CDR3 length is 13 residues. Germline V CDR1 and CDR2: SGHVS, FNYEAQ.

The rearrangement joins TRBV20-1 to TRBJ2-7, with 8 bases lining up with TRBD1. V lost 1 base, J lost 6 bases, and 5 bases stayed unmatched. CDR3 length equals 13 residues. CDR1 DFQATT and CDR2 SNEGSKA come from the germline V gene (reference sequence). The CDR3 reads CSARGGRGLEQYF. CDR3 bases: TGCAGTGCTAGAGGCGGCAGGGGGCTCGAGCAGTACTTC.

This clonotype has just a few counts. The chain has TRBV12-3 or TRBV12-4 and TRBJ1-1; TRBD1 aligns across 12 bases. The CDR3 totals 18 residues. After removal of 6 bases from V and 5 bases from J, the junction contained 16 bases not matched to a gene. The DNA for the CDR3 is TGTGCCAGCAGGCCTCACAGGGACAGGGGGCTGTTTTGGACTGAAGCTTTCTTT. This gives the protein CASRPHRDRGLFWTEAFF.

V gene TRBV20-1 combines with J gene TRBJ2-7; 7 bases fit TRBD1. Per the germline V gene, CDR1 is DFQATT and CDR2 is SNEGSKA (reference sequence). J lost 4 bases, V lost 6 bases, and 9 bases had no gene match. This CDR3 spans 13 amino acids. The CDR3 DNA sequence: TGCAGTGCCCCGGACAGGTCCAGGTACGAGCAGTACTTC. Translating gives CSAPDRSRYEQYF.

This clonotype was picked up many times. The V call is TRBV6-2 or TRBV6-3, the J call TRBJ2-1, with TRBD2 as a possible D gene (7 bases). Trimming stripped 7 bases from V and 0 bases from J, with 22 bases between. This CDR3 is built from 18 residues. The germline V gene encodes CDR1 MNHEY and CDR2 SVGEGT. The CDR3 reads CASIGSGGRPSSYNEQFF. CDR3 nucleotide sequence: TGTGCCAGCATCGGTTCGGGGGGCCGTCCAAGCTCCTACAATGAGCAGTTCTTC.

CDR3: CASSSELRNTEAFF. CDR3 nucleotide sequence: TGTGCCAGCAGCTCGGAGTTACGGAACACTGAAGCTTTCTTT. J is TRBJ1-1 and V is TRBV7-9; D gene ambiguous. The V end was cut by 4 bases, the J end by 1 base, with 10 bases between. CDR1 and CDR2 from the germline V gene are SEHNR and FQNEAQ (reference sequence). The CDR3 totals 14 residues.

There are a few counts of this clonotype. The chain couples TRBV15 to TRBJ2-2; maybe TRBD2 (5 bases). This CDR3 is built from 17 residues. Germline lookup yields CDR1 LNHNV and CDR2 YYDKDF (reference sequence). Trimming stripped 0 bases from V and 4 bases from J, with 15 bases between. The CDR3 nucleotides are TGTGCCACCAGCAGAGATGAGGGCAGGAGATTCACCGGGGAGCTGTTTTTT. Residues: CATSRDEGRRFTGELFF.

In its sample, this clonotype was seen a few times. The V gene is TRBV5-4, the J gene TRBJ1-1, with D perhaps matching TRBD1 (6 bases). The CDR3 runs to 15 residues. CDR1 is SGHNT, CDR2 YYREEE, per germline (reference sequence). The V and J ends lost 4 bases and 0 bases respectively, with 13 bases between them. The CDR3 region is CASSAAGTLNTEAFF. The CDR3 coding sequence is TGTGCCAGCAGCGCTGCGGGGACATTGAACACTGAAGCTTTCTTT.

The chain joins TRBV15 to TRBJ1-3; a possible D gene is TRBD1 (5 bases). Germline CDR1 and CDR2: LNHNV and YYDKDF (reference sequence). The ends were cut back, 1 base at V and 4 bases at J, with 11 bases in the middle. The CDR3 length is 15 residues. The CDR3 bases are TGTGCCACCAGCAGAGGCCAGGGAGACGGAAACACCATATATTTT. Its translation is CATSRGQGDGNTIYF.

This clonotype has just a few counts. The chain carries TRBV6-1 and TRBJ1-3; possible D gene TRBD1, 6 bases. Per germline, CDR1 MNHNS and CDR2 SASEGT. This CDR3 spans 15 amino acids. Between the trimmed V and J ends, which lost 6 bases and 4 bases, there was a span of 16 bases. The CDR3 here is CASSPWTAQGNTIYF. CDR3 nucleotide sequence: TGTGCCAGCAGCCCATGGACAGCCCAAGGAAACACCATATATTTT.

This chain connects TRBV15 to TRBJ1-4, with D perhaps TRBD1 (6 bases). This CDR3 has 14 residues. V shed 0 bases and J shed 7 bases, with 9 bases lying between them. Germline CDR1 is LNHNV and CDR2 is YYDKDF (reference sequence). The CDR3 protein is CATSRDRGGEKLFF. CDR3 sequence (DNA): TGTGCCACCAGCAGAGACAGGGGAGGTGAAAAACTGTTTTTT. The full variable domain, with the rest looked up from reference TRBV15 and TRBJ1-4, is DAMVIQNPRYQVTQFGKPVTLSCSQTLNHNVMYWYQQKSSQAPKLLFHYYDKDFNNEADTPDNFQSRRPNTSFCFLDIRSPGLGDTAMYLCATSRDRGGEKLFFGSGTQLSVL.

This chain uses TRBV5-6 with TRBJ1-2; tentative D call: TRBD1 (5 bases). Germline CDR1 SGHDT, CDR2 YYEEEE. The CDR3 sequence is 13 residues long. V gave up 1 base and J gave up 6 bases, with 10 bases separating them. The CDR3 loop reads CASSLFQGDGYTF. Here the CDR3 DNA reads TGTGCCAGCAGCTTGTTCCAGGGAGATGGCTACACCTTC.

This clonotype was counted between two and nine times. V usage is TRBV4-2 and J usage is TRBJ2-1, with D perhaps matching TRBD2 (5 bases). V lost 10 bases, J lost 8 bases, and 15 bases lay in between. The CDR3 covers 12 residues. In germline, CDR1 is LGHNA, CDR2 YNFKEQ. The CDR3 region has the DNA TGTGCCACACGCCGCGGGTCCGATGAGCAGTTCTTC. Residues: CATRRGSDEQFF.